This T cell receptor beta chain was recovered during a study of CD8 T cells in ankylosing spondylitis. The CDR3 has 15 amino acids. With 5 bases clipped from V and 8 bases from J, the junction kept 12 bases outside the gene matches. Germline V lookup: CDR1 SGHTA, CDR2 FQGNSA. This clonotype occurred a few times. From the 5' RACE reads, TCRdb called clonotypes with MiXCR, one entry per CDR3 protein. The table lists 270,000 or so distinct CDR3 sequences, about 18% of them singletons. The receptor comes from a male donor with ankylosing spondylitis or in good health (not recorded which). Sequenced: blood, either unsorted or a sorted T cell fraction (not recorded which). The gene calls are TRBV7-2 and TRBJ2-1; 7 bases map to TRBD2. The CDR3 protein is CASSPTRGSLDEQFF. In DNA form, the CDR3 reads TGTGCCAGCAGCCCAACGCGGGGGTCCCTCGATGAGCAGTTCTTC.